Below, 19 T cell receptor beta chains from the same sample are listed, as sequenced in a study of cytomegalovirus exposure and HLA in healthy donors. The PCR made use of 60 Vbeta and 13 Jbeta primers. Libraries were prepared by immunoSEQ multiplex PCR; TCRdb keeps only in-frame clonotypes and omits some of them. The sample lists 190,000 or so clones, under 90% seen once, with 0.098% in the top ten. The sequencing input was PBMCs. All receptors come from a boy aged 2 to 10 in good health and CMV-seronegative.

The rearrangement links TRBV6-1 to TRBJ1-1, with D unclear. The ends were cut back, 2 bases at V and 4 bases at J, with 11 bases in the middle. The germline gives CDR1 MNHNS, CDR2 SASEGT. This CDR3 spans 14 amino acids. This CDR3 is CASSERQAVTEAFF. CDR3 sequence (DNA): TGTGCCAGCAGTGAAAGGCAAGCGGTCACTGAAGCTTTCTTT.

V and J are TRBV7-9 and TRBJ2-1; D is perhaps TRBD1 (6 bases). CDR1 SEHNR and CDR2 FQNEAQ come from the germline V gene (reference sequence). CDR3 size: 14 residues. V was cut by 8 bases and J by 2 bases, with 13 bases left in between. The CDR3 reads CASPGQGTYNEQFF. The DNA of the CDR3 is TGTGCCAGCCCGGGGCAGGGGACCTACAATGAGCAGTTCTTC.

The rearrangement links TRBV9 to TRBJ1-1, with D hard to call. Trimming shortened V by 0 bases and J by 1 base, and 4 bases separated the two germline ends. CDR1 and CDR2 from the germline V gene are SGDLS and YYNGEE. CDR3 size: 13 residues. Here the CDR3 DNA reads TGTGCCAGCAGCGTAGGCAGGAACACTGAAGCTTTCTTT. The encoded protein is CASSVGRNTEAFF.

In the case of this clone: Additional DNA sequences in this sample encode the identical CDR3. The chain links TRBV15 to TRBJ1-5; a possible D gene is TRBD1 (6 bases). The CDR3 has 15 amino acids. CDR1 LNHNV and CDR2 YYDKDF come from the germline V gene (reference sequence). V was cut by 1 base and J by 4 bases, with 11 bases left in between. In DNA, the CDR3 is TGTGCCACCAGCAGAGGCCAGGGGACAAATCAGCCCCAGCATTTT. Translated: CATSRGQGTNQPQHF.

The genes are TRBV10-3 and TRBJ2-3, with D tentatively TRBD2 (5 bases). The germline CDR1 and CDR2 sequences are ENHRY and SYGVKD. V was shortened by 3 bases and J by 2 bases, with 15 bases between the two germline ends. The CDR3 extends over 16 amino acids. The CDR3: CAISELEGFITDTQYF. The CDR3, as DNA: TGTGCCATCAGTGAACTCGAGGGTTTCATCACAGATACGCAGTATTTT.

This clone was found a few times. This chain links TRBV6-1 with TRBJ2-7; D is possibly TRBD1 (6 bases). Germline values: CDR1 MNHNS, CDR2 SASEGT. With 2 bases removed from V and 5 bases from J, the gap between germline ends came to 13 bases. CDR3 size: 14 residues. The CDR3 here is CASSELGADDEQYF. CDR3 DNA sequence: TGTGCCAGCAGTGAACTGGGGGCTGACGACGAGCAGTACTTC.

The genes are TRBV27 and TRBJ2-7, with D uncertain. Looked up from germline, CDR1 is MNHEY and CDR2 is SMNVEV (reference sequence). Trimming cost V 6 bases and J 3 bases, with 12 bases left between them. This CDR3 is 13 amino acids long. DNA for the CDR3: TGTGCCAGCAGCCGTGCAGTAAGCTACGAGCAGTACTTC. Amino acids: CASSRAVSYEQYF.

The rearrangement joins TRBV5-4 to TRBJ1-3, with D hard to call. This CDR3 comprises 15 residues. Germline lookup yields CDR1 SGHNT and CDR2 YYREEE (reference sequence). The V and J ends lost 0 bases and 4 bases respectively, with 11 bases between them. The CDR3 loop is CASSLGKTGGNTIYF. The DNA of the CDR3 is TGTGCCAGCAGCTTGGGTAAGACGGGAGGAAACACCATATATTTT. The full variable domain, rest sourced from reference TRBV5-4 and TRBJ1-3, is ETGVTQSPTHLIKTRGQQVTLRCSSQSGHNTVSWYQQALGQGPQFIFQYYREEENGRGNFPPRFSGLQFPNYSSELNVNALELDDSALYLCASSLGKTGGNTIYFGEGSWLTVV.

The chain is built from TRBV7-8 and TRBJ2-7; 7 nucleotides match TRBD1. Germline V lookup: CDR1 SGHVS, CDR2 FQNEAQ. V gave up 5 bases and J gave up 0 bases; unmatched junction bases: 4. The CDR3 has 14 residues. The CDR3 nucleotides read TGTGCCAGCAGCGACAGGGTTTTCTCCTACGAGCAGTACTTC. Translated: CASSDRVFSYEQYF.

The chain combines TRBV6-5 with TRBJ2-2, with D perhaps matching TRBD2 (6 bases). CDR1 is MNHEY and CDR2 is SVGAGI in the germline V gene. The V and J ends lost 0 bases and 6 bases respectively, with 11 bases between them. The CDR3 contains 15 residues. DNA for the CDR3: TGTGCCAGCAGTTACTCCCCGTGGGGGGCCGGGGAGCTGTTTTTT. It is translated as CASSYSPWGAGELFF.

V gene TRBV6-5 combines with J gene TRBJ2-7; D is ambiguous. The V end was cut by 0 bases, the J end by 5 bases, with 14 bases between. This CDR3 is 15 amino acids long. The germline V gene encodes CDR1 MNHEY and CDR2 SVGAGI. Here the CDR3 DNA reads TGTGCCAGCAGTTACTCGAGCCGGGTTCGGCACGAGCAGTACTTC. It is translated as CASSYSSRVRHEQYF.

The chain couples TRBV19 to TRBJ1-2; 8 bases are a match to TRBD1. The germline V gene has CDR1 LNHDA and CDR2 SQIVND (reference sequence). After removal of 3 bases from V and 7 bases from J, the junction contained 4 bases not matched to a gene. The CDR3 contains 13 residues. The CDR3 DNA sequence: TGTGCCAGTAGTATCCCGACAGGGGCTGGCTACACCTTC. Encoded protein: CASSIPTGAGYTF.

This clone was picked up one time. CDR3 in amino acids: CASSIRGAADTQYF. The CDR3, as DNA: TGTGCCAGCAGCATCCGGGGGGCGGCAGATACGCAGTATTTT. This chain joins TRBV7-6 and TRBJ2-3, with D possibly being TRBD2 (7 bases). V was trimmed by 5 bases and J by 4 bases, leaving 13 bases between them. The V gene's germline CDR1 is SGHVS and CDR2 FNYEAQ. The CDR3 sequence is 14 residues long.

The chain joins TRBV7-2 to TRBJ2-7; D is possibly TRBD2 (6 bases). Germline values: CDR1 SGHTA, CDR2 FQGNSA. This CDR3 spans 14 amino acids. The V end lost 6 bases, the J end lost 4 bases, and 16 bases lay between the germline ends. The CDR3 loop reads CASRGGRSKYEQYF. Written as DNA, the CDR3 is TGTGCCAGCAGGGGGGGACGGTCTAAGTACGAGCAGTACTTC. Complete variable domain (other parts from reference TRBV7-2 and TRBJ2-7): GAGVSQSPSNKVTEKGKDVELRCDPISGHTALYWYRQSLGQGLEFLIYFQGNSAPDKSGLPSDRFSAERTGGSVSTLTIQRTQQEDSAVYLCASRGGRSKYEQYFGPGTRLTVT.

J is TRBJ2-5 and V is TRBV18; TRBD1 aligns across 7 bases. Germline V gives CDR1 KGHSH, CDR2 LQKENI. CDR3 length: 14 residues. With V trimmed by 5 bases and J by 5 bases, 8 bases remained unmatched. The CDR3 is CASSSQGFLETQYF. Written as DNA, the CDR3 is TGTGCCAGCTCATCACAGGGGTTCCTGGAGACCCAGTACTTC.

In DNA, the CDR3 is TGTGCCAGCTCTCAAGACAGGGCTGGAAACACCATATATTTT. Translating gives CASSQDRAGNTIYF. The chain recombines TRBV7-2 with TRBJ1-3; 7 positions agree with TRBD1. This CDR3 is built from 14 residues. CDR1 is SGHTA, CDR2 FQGNSA, per germline. J was trimmed by 2 bases and V by 8 bases; bases with no gene match: 6.

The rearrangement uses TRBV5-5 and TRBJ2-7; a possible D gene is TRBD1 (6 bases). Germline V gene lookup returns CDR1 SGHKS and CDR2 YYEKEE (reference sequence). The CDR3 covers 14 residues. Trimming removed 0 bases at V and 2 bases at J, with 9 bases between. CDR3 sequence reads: CASSLGQAAYEQYF. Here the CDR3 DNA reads TGTGCCAGCAGCTTGGGACAGGCGGCCTACGAGCAGTACTTC.

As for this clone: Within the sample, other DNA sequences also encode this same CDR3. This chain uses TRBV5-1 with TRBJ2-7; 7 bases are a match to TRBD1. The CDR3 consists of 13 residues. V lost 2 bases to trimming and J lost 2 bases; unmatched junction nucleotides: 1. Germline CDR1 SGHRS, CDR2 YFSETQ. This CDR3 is CASSLDRAYEQYF. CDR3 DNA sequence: TGCGCCAGCAGCTTAGACAGGGCCTACGAGCAGTACTTC.

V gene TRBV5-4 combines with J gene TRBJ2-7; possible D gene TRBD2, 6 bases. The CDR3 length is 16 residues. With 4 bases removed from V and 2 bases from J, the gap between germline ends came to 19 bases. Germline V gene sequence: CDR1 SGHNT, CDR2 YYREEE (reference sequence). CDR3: CASSPAGGARPYEQYF. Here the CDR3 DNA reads TGTGCCAGCAGCCCAGCCGGAGGGGCGCGGCCCTACGAGCAGTACTTC. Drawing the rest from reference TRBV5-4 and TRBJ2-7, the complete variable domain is ETGVTQSPTHLIKTRGQQVTLRCSSQSGHNTVSWYQQALGQGPQFIFQYYREEENGRGNFPPRFSGLQFPNYSSELNVNALELDDSALYLCASSPAGGARPYEQYFGPGTRLTVT.